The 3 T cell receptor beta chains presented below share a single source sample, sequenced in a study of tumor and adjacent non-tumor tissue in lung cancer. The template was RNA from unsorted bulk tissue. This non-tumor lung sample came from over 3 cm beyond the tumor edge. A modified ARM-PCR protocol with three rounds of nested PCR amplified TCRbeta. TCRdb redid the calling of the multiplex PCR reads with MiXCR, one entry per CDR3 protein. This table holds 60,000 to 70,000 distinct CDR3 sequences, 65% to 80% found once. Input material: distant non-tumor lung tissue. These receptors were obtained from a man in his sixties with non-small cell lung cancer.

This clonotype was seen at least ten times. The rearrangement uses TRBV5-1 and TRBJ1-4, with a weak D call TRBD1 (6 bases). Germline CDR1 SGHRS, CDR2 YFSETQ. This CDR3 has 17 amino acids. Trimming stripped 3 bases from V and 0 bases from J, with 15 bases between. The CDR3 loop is CASSSGAKGATNEKLFF. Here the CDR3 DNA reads TGCGCCAGCAGCTCGGGGGCGAAAGGGGCAACTAATGAAAAACTGTTTTTT.

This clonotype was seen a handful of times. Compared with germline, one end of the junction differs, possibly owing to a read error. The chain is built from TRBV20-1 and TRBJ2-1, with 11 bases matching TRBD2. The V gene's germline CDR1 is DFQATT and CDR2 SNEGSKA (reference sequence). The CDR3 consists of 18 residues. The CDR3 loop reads CSAISPLGLSGRAFEQSF. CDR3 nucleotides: TGCAGTGCTATCTCCCCCCTCGGACTTAGCGGGAGGGCTTTTGAACAGTCCTTC.

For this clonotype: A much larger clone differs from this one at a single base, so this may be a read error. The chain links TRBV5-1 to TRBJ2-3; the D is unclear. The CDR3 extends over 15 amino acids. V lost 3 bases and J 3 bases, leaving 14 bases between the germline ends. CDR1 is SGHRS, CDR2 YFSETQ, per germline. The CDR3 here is CASSSYTLGTDTQYF. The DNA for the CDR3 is TGCGCCAGCAGCTCTTACACCCTGGGAACAGATACGCAGTATTTT. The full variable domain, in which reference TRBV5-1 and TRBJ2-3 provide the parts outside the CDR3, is KAGVTQTPRYLIKTRGQQVTLSCSPISGHRSVSWYQQTPGQGLQFLFEYFSETQRNKGNFPGRFSGRQFSNSRSEMNVSTLELGDSALYLCASSSYTLGTDTQYFGPGTRLTVL.